These 9 T cell receptor beta chains originate from one sample sequenced in a study of beta chain features in type 1 diabetes. Study-wide findings and caveats: All four CD4+ subsets from Type 1 diabetes patients carried moderately but significantly shorter TCRB CDR3s.

The isolated RNA, all of it, was reverse transcribed, so expressed TCRB transcripts were what got sequenced. Measured with immunoSEQ multiplex PCR; TCRdb has only the in-frame clones, and not every one. The sample includes 250,000 to 300,000 clones, roughly an eighth of them seen just once. No antigen is known for these receptors. The sequenced sample was naive CD4+ T cells from blood. The source of these receptors is a man aged 30-40 years with type 1 diabetes.

The CDR3 DNA follows: TGTGCCAGCAGACAGTCAAGCAACACTGAAGCTTTCTTT. Its translation: CASRQSSNTEAFF. The gene calls are TRBV5-4 and TRBJ1-1; the D is unclear. CDR1 SGHNT and CDR2 YYREEE come from the germline V gene (reference sequence). This CDR3 has 13 amino acids. V gave up 5 bases and J gave up 2 bases, with 10 bases separating them. Full variable domain (rest looked up from reference TRBV5-4 and TRBJ1-1): ETGVTQSPTHLIKTRGQQVTLRCSSQSGHNTVSWYQQALGQGPQFIFQYYREEENGRGNFPPRFSGLQFPNYSSELNVNALELDDSALYLCASRQSSNTEAFFGQGTRLTVV.

This chain joins TRBV25-1 and TRBJ1-3; D is unresolved. The germline V gene has CDR1 MGHDK and CDR2 SYGVNS. Trimming left V 1 base short and J 3 bases short, with 10 bases between. This CDR3 contains 15 residues. The CDR3 DNA follows: TGTGCCAGCAGTGAATCGGGTACGGGTGGAAACACCATATATTTT. Its protein product is CASSESGTGGNTIYF.

This clone showed up just a few times. The V call is TRBV18, the J call TRBJ1-1, with 7 positions matching TRBD1. The V gene's germline CDR1 is KGHSH and CDR2 LQKENI. The CDR3 is made up of 15 amino acids. Unmatched junction bases numbered 8, after V lost 3 bases and J lost 4 bases. The CDR3 DNA is TGTGCCAGCTCACCGACAGGGACGATTTCCACTGAAGCTTTCTTT. Encoded protein: CASSPTGTISTEAFF. The full variable domain, its missing parts supplied by reference TRBV18 and TRBJ1-1, is NAGVMQNPRHLVRRRGQEARLRCSPMKGHSHVYWYRQLPEEGLKFMVYLQKENIIDESGMPKERFSAEFPKEGPSILRIQQVVRGDSAAYFCASSPTGTISTEAFFGQGTRLTVV.

This clone was counted a few times. The J gene is TRBJ2-1, the V gene TRBV28; 7 positions match TRBD1. This CDR3 is built from 14 residues. Germline V gene sequence: CDR1 MDHEN, CDR2 SYDVKM. V was clipped by 7 bases and J by 0 bases; unmatched bases: 3. This CDR3 reads CASTSGGSYNEQFF. The CDR3 DNA follows: TGTGCCAGCACCTCAGGGGGCTCCTACAATGAGCAGTTCTTC.

A few counts support this clone. The chain employs TRBV7-9 and TRBJ1-4; 9 bases fit TRBD1. Looked up from germline, CDR1 is SEHNR and CDR2 is FQNEAQ (reference sequence). The CDR3 length is 14 residues. With 4 bases clipped from V and 4 bases from J, the junction kept 1 base outside the gene matches. DNA for the CDR3: TGTGCCAGCAGCTCGGGACAGGGTAATGAAAAACTGTTTTTT. This gives the protein CASSSGQGNEKLFF.

This clone was detected only a few times. V usage is TRBV25-1 and J usage is TRBJ2-1, with 10 bases that match TRBD1. The CDR3 extends over 15 amino acids. Germline V gives CDR1 MGHDK, CDR2 SYGVNS. V gave up 4 bases and J gave up 10 bases; unmatched junction bases: 10. DNA for the CDR3: TGTGCCAGCAGTGGGAGGGCGGGACAGGGGAACGAGCAGTTCTTC. Translating gives CASSGRAGQGNEQFF.

The chain has TRBV4-2 and TRBJ2-7; the D gene is possibly TRBD1 (5 bases). Germline V gives CDR1 LGHNA, CDR2 YNFKEQ. The length of the CDR3 is 14 residues. Deletions cut 4 bases from V and 2 bases from J, with 12 bases between. The CDR3 coding sequence is TGTGCCAGCAGCCTTGGAGCAGGGACCTACGAGCAGTACTTC. Encoded protein: CASSLGAGTYEQYF.

This clone was detected only a few times. The junction departs from germline at one end; a sequencing error may be responsible. The rearrangement uses TRBV30 and TRBJ2-5; 14 nucleotides align to TRBD2. The CDR3 consists of 13 residues. Germline CDR1 and CDR2: GTSNPN and SVGIG (reference sequence). DNA for the CDR3: TGTGCCTGGAGTGTCGGGACTAGCGGGGGCCAGAACTTC. Amino acid sequence: CAWSVGTSGGQNF.

The sample holds a few counts of this clone. The V and J genes are TRBV6-1 and TRBJ2-1; 7 positions match TRBD1. The CDR3 sequence is 13 residues long. Losses at the gene ends were 6 bases for V and 8 bases for J; bases not matched to a gene: 7. The V gene's germline CDR1 is MNHNS and CDR2 SASEGT. The CDR3 spells CASRVTGRYEQFF. The CDR3 DNA reads TGTGCCAGCAGAGTGACAGGGCGGTATGAGCAGTTCTTC.